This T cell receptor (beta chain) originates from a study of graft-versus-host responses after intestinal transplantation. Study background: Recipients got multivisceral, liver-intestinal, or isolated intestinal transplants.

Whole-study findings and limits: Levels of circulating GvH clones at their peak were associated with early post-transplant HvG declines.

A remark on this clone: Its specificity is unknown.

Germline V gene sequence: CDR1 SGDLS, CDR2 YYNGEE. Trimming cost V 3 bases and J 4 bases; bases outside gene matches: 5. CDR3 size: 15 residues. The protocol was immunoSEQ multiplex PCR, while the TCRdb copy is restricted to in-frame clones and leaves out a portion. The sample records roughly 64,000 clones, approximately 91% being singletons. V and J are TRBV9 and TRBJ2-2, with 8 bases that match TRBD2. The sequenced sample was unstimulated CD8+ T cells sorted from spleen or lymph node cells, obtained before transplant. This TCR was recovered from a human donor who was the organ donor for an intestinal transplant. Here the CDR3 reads CASSAGGSPTGELFF. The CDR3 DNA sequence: TGTGCCAGCAGCGCGGGAGGGAGTCCCACCGGGGAGCTGTTTTTT.